This TCR beta chain originates from a study of T-cell memory formation after mild COVID-19. Study as a whole: TCR clusters largely stayed donor specific.

Each CDR3 protein gets one entry after TCRdb re-called the 5' RACE reads with MiXCR. The data hold about 290,000 distinct CDR3 sequences, with about a sixth observed a single time. This clonotype was observed a few times. The germline CDR1 and CDR2 sequences are SGHNT and YYREEE (reference sequence). The CDR3 length is 13 residues. Trimming cost V 4 bases and J 5 bases, with 10 bases left between them. The chain links TRBV5-4 to TRBJ1-5, with D unclear. This clonotype originated in a man between 18 and 29 years old who had mild COVID-19 (a few samples of this study predate the infection). Cell type and time point are not known. Sequencing used PBMCs or a T cell subset sorted from them (not recorded which). The CDR3 bases are TGTGCCAGCAGCCGTGACGAGGATCAGCCCCAGCATTTT. Amino acid sequence: CASSRDEDQPQHF.